The 7 T cell receptor beta chains below were found in one sample sequenced in a study of T cell responses to AZD1222 COVID-19 vaccine. Only in-frame clones appear in the TCRdb table, and some are missing; sequencing was by immunoSEQ multiplex PCR. The table has about 110,000 clones, 90% to 95% seen once. The source was peripheral blood, collected on day 0 of AZD1222 vaccination. Receptors were obtained from an adult in good health.

The V gene is TRBV10-2, the J gene TRBJ1-5; D perhaps matches TRBD1 (5 bases). V shed 0 bases and J shed 3 bases, with 9 bases lying between them. The germline V gene encodes CDR1 WSHSY and CDR2 SAAADI. The CDR3 loop spans 15 amino acids. The CDR3 DNA follows: TGCGCCAGCAGTGAGTCAGGGGCGTTCAATCAGCCCCAGCATTTT. Amino acids: CASSESGAFNQPQHF.

This clone was detected once. The chain joins TRBV7-2 to TRBJ1-4; no reliable D call. V was trimmed by 5 bases and J by 7 bases, leaving 14 bases between them. The CDR3 totals 14 residues. Per germline, CDR1 SGHTA and CDR2 FQGNSA. In DNA form, the CDR3 reads TGTGCCAGCAGCCTCCCGGGTTCGCGTGAAAAACTGTTTTTT. Its protein product is CASSLPGSREKLFF.

In DNA, the CDR3 is TGTGCCAGCAGCCGTGTGACAGGGGATGAGCAGTTCTTC. Amino acid sequence: CASSRVTGDEQFF. The chain joins TRBV3-1 (or the pseudogene TRBV3-2) to TRBJ2-1; 8 bases map to TRBD1. Germline CDR1 LGHDT, CDR2 YNNKEL (reference sequence). Trimming took 4 bases from V and 8 from J; bases not matched to a gene: 4. This CDR3 is built from 13 residues.

The V call is TRBV4-1, the J call TRBJ1-5; no definite D call. This CDR3 has 15 residues. The germline gives CDR1 MGHRA, CDR2 YSYEKL. Between the trimmed V and J ends, which lost 1 base and 0 bases, there was a span of 7 bases. The CDR3 region has the DNA TGCGCCAGCAGCCAAGTATGGAATAGCAATCAGCCCCAGCATTTT. Translated: CASSQVWNSNQPQHF.

V is TRBV5-8 and J is TRBJ2-5; possible D gene TRBD1, 5 bases. The CDR3 is 15 residues long. Trimming pared 4 bases from V and 4 bases from J, leaving 17 bases between. Germline lookup yields CDR1 SGHTS and CDR2 YDEGEE. The CDR3 coding sequence is TGTGCCAGCAGCCCAATTAGGGGCAGAGGAGAGACCCAGTACTTC. Protein product: CASSPIRGRGETQYF.

This chain joins TRBV6-6 and TRBJ2-6, with D perhaps TRBD1 (6 bases). CDR3 length: 18 amino acids. Germline CDR1 is MNHNY and CDR2 is SVGAGI (reference sequence). V was shortened by 5 bases and J by 1 base, with 18 bases between the two germline ends. The CDR3: CASSQHRVWESGANVLTF. The CDR3, as DNA: TGTGCCAGCAGTCAGCACAGGGTTTGGGAGTCTGGGGCCAACGTCCTGACTTTC.

The V gene is TRBV6-5, the J gene TRBJ2-1; D may match TRBD1 or TRBD2 (6 bases each). From germline, CDR1 is MNHEY and CDR2 SVGAGI. V gave up 7 bases and J gave up 2 bases, with 12 bases separating them. The CDR3 is 14 amino acids. The CDR3: CASIRGAAYNEQFF. In DNA, the CDR3 is TGTGCCAGCATAAGGGGGGCTGCCTACAATGAGCAGTTCTTC.